A selection of T cell receptor beta chains follows, all from one sample in a study of blood T cell repertoires in COVID-19. Data came from immunoSEQ multiplex PCR; TCRdb stores just in-frame clones and leaves some out. Among fewer than 200,000 clones, 70% to 85% were seen once, and the ten largest hold about 5%. The sequenced sample consisted of PBMCs or T cells enriched from blood (not recorded which). Receptor source: a woman aged 55-69 years with acute COVID-19. CDR3s leave out the opening cysteine and the closing phenylalanine or tryptophan. Fields, in order: J gene, clone size, V gene, CDR3 protein. The listing skips clone size in some rows; elsewhere it reads once, few, many or a size class.

>TRBJ1-1|-|TRBV18
ASSPTQGTGTEAF
>TRBJ1-2|-|TRBV6-5
ASETGGLYGYT
>TRBJ2-1|-|TRBV11-2
ASSSTPRDFFYNEQF
>TRBJ1-5|-|TRBV6-2/TRBV6-3
ASSYSARGRTQPQH
>TRBJ2-5|-|TRBV30
AWTLQNQETQY
>TRBJ1-3|-|TRBV6-5
ASRTGSGNTIY
>TRBJ1-2|few|TRBV4-3
ASSQDRGQAAYT
>TRBJ1-1|-|TRBV19
ASSDWDRNTEAF
>TRBJ2-1|-|TRBV7-2
ALGATSNNEQF
>TRBJ2-7|-|TRBV27
ASSLKASPPYEQY
>TRBJ2-7|-|TRBV18
ASSPEGGNEQY
>TRBJ1-1|once|TRBV5-1
ASSLYSSNTEAF
>TRBJ1-2|few|TRBV5-1
ASSLVRDFGYT
>TRBJ2-3|-|TRBV3-1/TRBV3-2
ASRRDSLKY
>TRBJ1-2|-|TRBV19
ASSGTGETNYGYT
>TRBJ2-7|-|TRBV3-1/TRBV3-2
ASSPGAGASTSYEQY
>TRBJ2-5|-|TRBV5-1
ASSYTTRRVQETQY
>TRBJ2-2|-|TRBV4-3
ASSQLVRTNTGELF
>TRBJ1-1|-|TRBV13
ASSFRRTGQTEAF
>TRBJ1-2|-|TRBV3-1/TRBV3-2
ASSQEQGRGYT
>TRBJ1-5|-|TRBV4-3
ASSLGVRDRINQPQH
>TRBJ1-4|-|TRBV30
AWSPEGVSEKLF
>TRBJ2-6|few|TRBV7-2
ASLLGDSGANVLT
>TRBJ1-1|once|TRBV28
ASILAGSTEAF
>TRBJ1-1|-|TRBV24-1
ATRSGTGLTVNTEAF
>TRBJ2-1|-|TRBV24-1
ATSGTSGRADEQF
>TRBJ2-1|-|TRBV16
ASSPTDNEQF
>TRBJ1-2|-|TRBV5-5
ASSTITGGGGYT
>TRBJ2-5|few|TRBV5-1
ASSPQPTQETQY
>TRBJ2-5|once|TRBV3-1/TRBV3-2
ASSLGRGQGALETQY
>TRBJ2-2|-|TRBV24-1
ATSDWGLAGGSNTGELF
>TRBJ1-1|-|TRBV7-9
ASGDLRGGTEAF
>TRBJ2-3|few|TRBV2
AGSRGQGTDTQY
>TRBJ1-2|-|TRBV29-1
SGARTGNYGYT
>TRBJ1-1|-|TRBV24-1
ATSGTGRGDTEAF
>TRBJ1-2|-|TRBV4-3
ASSHNRAPEKSV
>TRBJ1-2|-|TRBV28
ASSRTGQGAGGYT
>TRBJ1-5|-|TRBV12-3/TRBV12-4
ASSASVQPQH
>TRBJ1-1|-|TRBV5-1
ASSLFQGAGMNTEAF
>TRBJ1-2|few|TRBV3-1/TRBV3-2
ASSQGTDYGYT
>TRBJ2-1|-|TRBV4-3
ASSQGGTSGYNEQF
>TRBJ1-2|once|TRBV19
ASTVGSQGYGYT
>TRBJ1-2|many|TRBV2
ASSKWTETNYGYT
>TRBJ1-6|-|TRBV18
ASSPSPVNYNSPLH
>TRBJ1-1|once|TRBV3-1/TRBV3-2
ASSLGGNTEAF
>TRBJ2-2|-|TRBV4-1
ASSLLGQSLYTGELF
>TRBJ1-2|-|TRBV9
ASSVTDSTYGYT
>TRBJ2-2|-|TRBV7-8
ASSPGQGRGPGELF
>TRBJ1-1|-|TRBV9
ASSALDRGYTEAF